A single sample is the source of the 23 T cell receptor beta chains below, sequenced in a study of neoadjuvant anti-PD-1 for oral cavity cancer. Assay: immunoSEQ multiplex PCR; the TCRdb copy retains only in-frame clones and omits some. The repertoire has about 12,000 clones, over 70% of them found once; the top ten carry approximately 2.3%. Time point of the sample: after neoadjuvant nivolumab, at surgical resection. The material sequenced was PBMCs, taken after nivolumab (anti-PD-1) treatment. These receptors were collected from a person between 35 and 79 years old with oral cavity squamous cell carcinoma.

The chain links TRBV4-1 to TRBJ2-3; perhaps D is TRBD1 or TRBD2 (5 bases each). With 3 bases removed from V and 4 bases from J, the gap between germline ends came to 11 bases. The CDR3 extends over 14 amino acids. Looked up from germline, CDR1 is MGHRA and CDR2 is YSYEKL. The CDR3 here is CASSQLGGADTQYF. CDR3 DNA: TGCGCCAGCAGCCAGCTTGGGGGAGCAGATACGCAGTATTTT.

V usage is TRBV6-5 and J usage is TRBJ2-5; D ambiguous. Germline V CDR1 and CDR2: MNHEY, SVGAGI. The CDR3 runs to 14 residues. Trimming removed 5 bases at V and 3 bases at J, with 13 bases between. CDR3 bases: TGTGCCAGCAGTGATGCCCCTAGGGAAGAGACCCAGTACTTC. This sequence encodes CASSDAPREETQYF.

The V and J genes are TRBV29-1 and TRBJ1-1; 8 nucleotides line up with TRBD1. Germline loops: CDR1 SQVTM, CDR2 ANQGSEA. CDR3 size: 13 residues. V shed 6 bases, J shed 5 bases, and the junction held 8 bases outside the gene matches. The CDR3 bases are TGCAGCGTAAGACAGGGGCGAGGAACTGAAGCTTTCTTT. This encodes CSVRQGRGTEAFF. The variable domain in full, completed from reference TRBV29-1 and TRBJ1-1, reads SAVISQKPSRDICQRGTSLTIQCQVDSQVTMMFWYRQQPGQSLTLIATANQGSEATYESGFVIDKFPISRPNLTFSTLTVSNMSPEDSSIYLCSVRQGRGTEAFFGQGTRLTVV.

This CDR3 reads CASRSKGQAFF. Here the CDR3 DNA reads TGTGCCAGCAGGTCTAAGGGGCAAGCTTTCTTT. The chain couples TRBV25-1 to TRBJ1-1, with D possibly matching TRBD1 (5 bases). There are 11 residues in the CDR3. V was trimmed by 6 bases and J by 9 bases, leaving 11 bases between them. Germline V gene lookup returns CDR1 MGHDK and CDR2 SYGVNS.

V is TRBV5-1 and J is TRBJ2-1, with D possibly TRBD1 on 6 matching bases. This CDR3 comprises 14 residues. Germline V gene lookup returns CDR1 SGHRS and CDR2 YFSETQ. Trimming removed 0 bases from V and 10 bases from J, with 14 bases in between. CDR3 sequence reads: CASSLGQADVEQFF. The CDR3 bases are TGCGCCAGCAGCTTGGGACAGGCCGATGTGGAGCAGTTCTTC. Based on the CDR3 plus reference TRBV5-1 and TRBJ2-1, the full variable domain is KAGVTQTPRYLIKTRGQQVTLSCSPISGHRSVSWYQQTPGQGLQFLFEYFSETQRNKGNFPGRFSGRQFSNSRSEMNVSTLELGDSALYLCASSLGQADVEQFFGPGTRLTVL.

The V call is TRBV7-6, the J call TRBJ2-7; no clear D. This CDR3 is built from 13 residues. CDR1 is SGHVS and CDR2 is FNYEAQ in the germline V gene. Trimming took 5 bases from V and 3 from J, leaving 11 bases between them. CDR3 DNA sequence: TGTGCCAGCAGCCCCCAGATTGGCTACGAGCAGTACTTC. Translation gives CASSPQIGYEQYF.

The gene calls are TRBV10-1 and TRBJ2-7; 10 nucleotides match TRBD1. CDR3 size: 15 residues. Looked up from germline, CDR1 is WNHNN and CDR2 is SYGVQD (reference sequence). V was pared by 6 bases and J by 3 bases, with 8 bases of the junction left unmatched. This CDR3 is CASSPEGTGVYEQYF. The CDR3 DNA sequence: TGCGCCAGCAGCCCCGAGGGGACAGGGGTCTACGAGCAGTACTTC.

V is TRBV5-6 and J is TRBJ2-3; TRBD1 agrees at 7 bases. V gave up 3 bases and J gave up 5 bases; unmatched junction bases: 9. The CDR3 covers 15 residues. Germline CDR1 and CDR2: SGHDT and YYEEEE. The CDR3 region is CASSSRQGWGDTQYF. CDR3 DNA sequence: TGTGCCAGCAGCTCCCGACAGGGTTGGGGAGATACGCAGTATTTT.

The chain recombines TRBV11-2 with TRBJ2-1; unclear D gene. The V end lost 1 base, the J end lost 7 bases, and 14 bases lay between the germline ends. Germline V lookup: CDR1 SGHAT, CDR2 FQNNGV. CDR3 length: 15 amino acids. CDR3 sequence: CASSLVGYKTNEQFF. The CDR3 bases are TGTGCCAGCAGCTTAGTAGGTTACAAGACTAATGAGCAGTTCTTC.

This clone turned up a few times. This sequence joins TRBV7-9 and TRBJ1-1; tentatively, D is TRBD1 (5 bases). Trimming left V 5 bases short and J 6 bases short, with 10 bases between. Germline-derived CDR1 and CDR2 are SEHNR and FQNEAQ (reference sequence). The CDR3 loop spans 12 amino acids. The CDR3 nucleotides read TGTGCCAGCAGCCATCAGACAGCTGAAGCTTTCTTT. Translated: CASSHQTAEAFF.

CDR3 protein: CASSPGQTVGTGELFF. The CDR3 DNA reads as TGCGCCAGCAGCCCTGGACAGACTGTCGGCACCGGGGAGCTGTTTTTT. The chain employs TRBV5-1 and TRBJ2-2; the D gene is possibly TRBD1 (6 bases). V was cut by 4 bases and J by 4 bases, with 17 bases left in between. Germline V gives CDR1 SGHRS, CDR2 YFSETQ. This CDR3 is 16 amino acids long.

V and J are TRBV15 and TRBJ1-2, with D tentatively TRBD1 (6 bases). Germline V gene data show CDR1 as LNHNV and CDR2 as YYDKDF (reference sequence). The CDR3 loop spans 15 amino acids. The V end lost 2 bases, the J end lost 2 bases, and 12 bases lay between the germline ends. CDR3: CATSRIGRGNYGYTF. CDR3 nucleotides: TGTGCCACCAGCAGAATAGGCAGGGGCAACTATGGCTACACCTTC.

This chain links TRBV7-8 with TRBJ2-7; tentatively, D is TRBD1 (6 bases). This CDR3 has 13 residues. Trimming removed 6 bases from V and 7 bases from J, with 16 bases in between. Germline values: CDR1 SGHVS, CDR2 FQNEAQ. CDR3 DNA: TGTGCCAGCAGACAGGGTTTTACTGGTGAGCAGTACTTC. Encoded protein: CASRQGFTGEQYF.

The rearrangement joins TRBV19 to TRBJ2-7, with 9 bases matching TRBD1. The germline gives CDR1 LNHDA, CDR2 SQIVND (reference sequence). This CDR3 spans 19 amino acids. Unmatched junction bases numbered 21, after V lost 6 bases and J lost 3 bases. In nucleotides, the CDR3 is TGTGCCAGTAGATCCAAATTGGGACAGGGAGGTGTCGGTATCTACGAGCAGTACTTC. Its protein product is CASRSKLGQGGVGIYEQYF. Variable domain in full (rest from reference TRBV19 and TRBJ2-7): DGGITQSPKYLFRKEGQNVTLSCEQNLNHDAMYWYRQDPGQGLRLIYYSQIVNDFQKGDIAEGYSVSREKKESFPLTVTSAQKNPTAFYLCASRSKLGQGGVGIYEQYFGPGTRLTVT.

This clone was detected only once. The chain employs TRBV6-1 and TRBJ2-7; D might be TRBD2 (5 bases). The CDR3 contains 14 residues. Trimming took off 6 bases at V and 5 bases at J, with 17 bases between the two ends. CDR1 and CDR2 from the germline V gene are MNHNS and SASEGT. The CDR3 spells CASRLRASLDEQYF. The CDR3 DNA reads TGTGCCAGCAGGTTGAGGGCCTCTTTGGACGAGCAGTACTTC.

This clone has more than one count but fewer than ten. The rearrangement joins TRBV5-1 to TRBJ2-7, with D tentatively TRBD2 (6 bases). The CDR3 has 14 amino acids. The V gene's germline CDR1 is SGHRS and CDR2 YFSETQ. V lost 0 bases and J lost 3, with 10 bases in between. The CDR3 nucleotides are TGCGCCAGCAGCTTGGGCGGGGCGAGCTACGAGCAGTACTTC. This encodes CASSLGGASYEQYF.

The chain combines TRBV30 with TRBJ2-7; weak D call: TRBD1 (6 bases). Germline loops: CDR1 GTSNPN, CDR2 SVGIG (reference sequence). V lost 0 bases and J lost 9, with 9 bases in between. The CDR3 contains 11 residues. The CDR3 DNA follows: TGTGCCTGGAGTGTACGAGGGGGGCAGTACTTC. Translation: CAWSVRGGQYF. The whole variable domain, remainder taken from reference TRBV30 and TRBJ2-7, is SQTIHQWPATLVQPVGSPLSLECTVEGTSNPNLYWYRQAAGRGLQLLFYSVGIGQISSEVPQNLSASRPQDRQFILSSKKLLLSDSGFYLCAWSVRGGQYFGPGTRLTVT.

This clone was recorded once. The chain has TRBV13 and TRBJ1-2; perhaps TRBD1 as D (5 bases). CDR3 length equals 14 residues. Germline loops: CDR1 PRHDT, CDR2 FYEKMQ (reference sequence). V lost 6 bases to trimming and J lost 7 bases, with 18 bases between them. CDR3 in DNA: TGTGCCAGCAGATTGGGACTGAGACGGTCTGGCTACACCTTC. Amino acids: CASRLGLRRSGYTF.

This clone was seen only a few times. The genes are TRBV6-5 and TRBJ1-5; TRBD1 aligns across 7 bases. The CDR3 loop spans 14 amino acids. CDR1 and CDR2 from the germline V gene are MNHEY and SVGAGI. Trimming removed 2 bases from V and 4 bases from J; junction bases left unmatched: 2. The CDR3 sequence: CASSYGTANQPQHF. The CDR3 DNA reads TGTGCCAGCAGTTACGGGACAGCAAATCAGCCCCAGCATTTT.

This chain joins TRBV28 and TRBJ2-1, with 7 bases matching TRBD2. Per the germline V gene, CDR1 is MDHEN and CDR2 is SYDVKM. Trimming took 5 bases from V and 8 from J; bases not matched to a gene: 6. This CDR3 is 13 amino acids long. CDR3 protein: CASSGRGVYEQFF. In DNA, the CDR3 is TGTGCCAGCAGTGGTCGGGGGGTCTATGAGCAGTTCTTC.

The rearrangement links TRBV7-8 to TRBJ1-5, with D unresolved. The CDR3 covers 19 residues. Per the germline V gene, CDR1 is SGHVS and CDR2 is FQNEAQ. V shed 2 bases and J shed 5 bases, with 25 bases lying between them. The CDR3, as DNA: TGTGCCAGCAGCTTAAATCCCGCCGGGCCCGACGGAATCCATCAGCCCCAGCATTTT. Protein sequence: CASSLNPAGPDGIHQPQHF.

The V gene is TRBV10-3, the J gene TRBJ2-1, with 7 bases lining up with TRBD2. Germline trimming cut 2 bases from V and 7 bases from J; bases unmatched to any gene: 11. The CDR3 is 16 residues long. Germline V gives CDR1 ENHRY, CDR2 SYGVKD. The CDR3 coding sequence is TGTGCCATCAGTGAGGGTGAGGCTAGCGGTCGGAATGAGCAGTTCTTC. Its protein product is CAISEGEASGRNEQFF.

The rearrangement links TRBV6-4 to TRBJ2-3; TRBD2 matches 13 bases. Germline lookup yields CDR1 MRHNA and CDR2 SNTAGT. The CDR3 consists of 16 residues. The junction had 8 bases not matched to a gene; V was cut back by 5 bases and J by 6 bases. CDR3 protein: CASSSVGTSGTDTQYF. The CDR3 bases are TGTGCCAGCAGTAGCGTCGGGACTAGCGGGACTGATACGCAGTATTTT.